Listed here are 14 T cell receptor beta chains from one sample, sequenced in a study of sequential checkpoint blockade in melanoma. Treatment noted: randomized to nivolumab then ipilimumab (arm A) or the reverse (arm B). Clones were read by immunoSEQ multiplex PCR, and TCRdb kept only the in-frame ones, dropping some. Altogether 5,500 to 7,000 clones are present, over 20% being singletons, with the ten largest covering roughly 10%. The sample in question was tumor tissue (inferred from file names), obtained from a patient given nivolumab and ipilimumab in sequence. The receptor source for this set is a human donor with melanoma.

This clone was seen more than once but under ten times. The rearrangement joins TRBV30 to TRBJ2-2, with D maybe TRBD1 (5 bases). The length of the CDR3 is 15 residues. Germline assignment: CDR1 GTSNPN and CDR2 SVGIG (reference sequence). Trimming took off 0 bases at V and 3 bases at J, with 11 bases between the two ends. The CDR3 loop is CAWSVRGSYTGELFF. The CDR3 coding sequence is TGTGCCTGGAGTGTAAGGGGCAGCTACACCGGGGAGCTGTTTTTT.

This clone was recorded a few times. CDR3 coding DNA: TGCGCCAGCAGCCTCTCTCCCCCCCCAGGGGAGTATGGCTACACCTTC. This codes for CASSLSPPPGEYGYTF. V gene TRBV4-1 combines with J gene TRBJ1-2; the D gene is possibly TRBD1 (6 bases). Trimming took off 4 bases at V and 5 bases at J, with 20 bases between the two ends. The CDR3 is 16 amino acids. Per the germline V gene, CDR1 is MGHRA and CDR2 is YSYEKL.

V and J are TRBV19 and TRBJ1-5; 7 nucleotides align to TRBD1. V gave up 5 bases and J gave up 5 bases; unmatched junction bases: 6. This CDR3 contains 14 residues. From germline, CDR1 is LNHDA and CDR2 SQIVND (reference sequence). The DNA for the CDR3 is TGTGCCAGTAGTGGAAGCAGGGGGGATCAGCCCCAGCATTTT. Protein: CASSGSRGDQPQHF.

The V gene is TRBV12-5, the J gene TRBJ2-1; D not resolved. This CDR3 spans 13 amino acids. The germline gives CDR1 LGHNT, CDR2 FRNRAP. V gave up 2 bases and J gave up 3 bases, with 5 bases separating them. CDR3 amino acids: CASGLSGYNEQFF. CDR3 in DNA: TGTGCTAGTGGTTTGTCGGGCTACAATGAGCAGTTCTTC. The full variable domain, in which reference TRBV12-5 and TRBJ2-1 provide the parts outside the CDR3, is DARVTQTPRHKVTEMGQEVTMRCQPILGHNTVFWYRQTMMQGLELLAYFRNRAPLDDSGMPKDRFSAEMPDATLATLKIQPSEPRDSAVYFCASGLSGYNEQFFGPGTRLTVL.

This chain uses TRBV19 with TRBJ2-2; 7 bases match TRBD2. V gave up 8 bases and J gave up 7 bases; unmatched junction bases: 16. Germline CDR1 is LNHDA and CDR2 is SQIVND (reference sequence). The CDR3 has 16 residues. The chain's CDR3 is CASLGAGVILGGELFF. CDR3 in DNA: TGTGCCAGTCTCGGGGCGGGGGTCATCTTAGGCGGGGAGCTGTTTTTT. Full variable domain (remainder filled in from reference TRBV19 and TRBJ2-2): DGGITQSPKYLFRKEGQNVTLSCEQNLNHDAMYWYRQDPGQGLRLIYYSQIVNDFQKGDIAEGYSVSREKKESFPLTVTSAQKNPTAFYLCASLGAGVILGGELFFGEGSRLTVL.

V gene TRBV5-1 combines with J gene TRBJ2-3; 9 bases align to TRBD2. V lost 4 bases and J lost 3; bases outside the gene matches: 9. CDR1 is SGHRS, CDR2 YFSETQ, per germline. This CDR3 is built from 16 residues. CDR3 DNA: TGCGCCAGCAGCACGGGGGCTAGCGGGACTACAGATACGCAGTATTTT. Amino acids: CASSTGASGTTDTQYF.

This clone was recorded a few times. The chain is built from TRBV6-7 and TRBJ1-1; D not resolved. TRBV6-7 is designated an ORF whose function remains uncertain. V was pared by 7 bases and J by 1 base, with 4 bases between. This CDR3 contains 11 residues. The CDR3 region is CASNKNTEAFF. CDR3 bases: TGTGCCAGCAATAAGAACACTGAAGCTTTCTTT.

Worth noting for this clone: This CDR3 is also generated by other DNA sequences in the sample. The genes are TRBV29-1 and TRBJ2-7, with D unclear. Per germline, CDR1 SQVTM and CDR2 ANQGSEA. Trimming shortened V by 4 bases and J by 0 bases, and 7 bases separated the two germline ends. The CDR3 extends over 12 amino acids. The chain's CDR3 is CSVVGSSYEQYF. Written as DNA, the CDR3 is TGCAGCGTTGTAGGCAGCTCCTACGAGCAGTACTTC.

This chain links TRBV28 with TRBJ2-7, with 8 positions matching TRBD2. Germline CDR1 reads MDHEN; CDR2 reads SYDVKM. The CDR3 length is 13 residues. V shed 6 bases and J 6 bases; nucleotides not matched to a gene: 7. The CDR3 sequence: CASSYGTRTEQYF. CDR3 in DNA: TGTGCCAGCAGCTACGGGACTAGAACCGAGCAGTACTTC.

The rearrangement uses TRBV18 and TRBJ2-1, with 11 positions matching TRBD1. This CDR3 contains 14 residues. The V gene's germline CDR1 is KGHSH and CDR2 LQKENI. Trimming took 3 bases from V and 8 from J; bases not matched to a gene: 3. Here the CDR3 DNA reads TGTGCCAGCTCACCCAGGACAGGGGGCGATGAGCAGTTCTTC. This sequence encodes CASSPRTGGDEQFF.

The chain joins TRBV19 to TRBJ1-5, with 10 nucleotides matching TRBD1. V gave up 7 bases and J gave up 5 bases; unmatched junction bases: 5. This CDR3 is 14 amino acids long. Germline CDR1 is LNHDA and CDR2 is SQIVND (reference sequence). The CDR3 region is CASTDRGPDQPQHF. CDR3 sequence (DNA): TGTGCCAGTACAGACAGGGGGCCCGATCAGCCCCAGCATTTT.

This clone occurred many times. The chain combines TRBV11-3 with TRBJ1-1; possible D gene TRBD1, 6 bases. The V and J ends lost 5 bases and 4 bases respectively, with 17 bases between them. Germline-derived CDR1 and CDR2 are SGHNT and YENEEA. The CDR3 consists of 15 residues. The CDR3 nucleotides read TGTGCCAGCAGCCACAGCTTCAGGGGTTTCACTGAAGCTTTCTTT. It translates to CASSHSFRGFTEAFF.

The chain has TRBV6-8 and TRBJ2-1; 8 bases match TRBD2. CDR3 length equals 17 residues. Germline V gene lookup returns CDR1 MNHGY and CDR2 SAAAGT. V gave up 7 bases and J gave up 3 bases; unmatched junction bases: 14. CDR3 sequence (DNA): TGTGCCAGCATTCCCCACTCGGGGCGGGAGGTCTACAATGAGCAGTTCTTC. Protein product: CASIPHSGREVYNEQFF.

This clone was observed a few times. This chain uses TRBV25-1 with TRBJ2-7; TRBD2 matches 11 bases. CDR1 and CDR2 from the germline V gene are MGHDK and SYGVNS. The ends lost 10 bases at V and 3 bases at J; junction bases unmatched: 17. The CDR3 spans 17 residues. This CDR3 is CATRSGSGRASGYEQYF. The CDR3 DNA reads TGTGCCACCCGATCCGGTAGCGGGAGGGCCTCTGGCTACGAGCAGTACTTC.